The sequence of this T cell receptor beta chain was determined in a study of control samples from healthy donors and cancer patients. Produced via immunoSEQ multiplex PCR; TCRdb's table is partial and in-frame only. The sample lists some 120,000 clones; about 90% were seen once. Germline CDR1 reads SGHRS; CDR2 reads YFSETQ. The V end was cut by 0 bases, the J end by 2 bases, with 6 bases between. The CDR3 runs to 15 residues. This rearrangement joins TRBV5-1 to TRBJ2-6; D might be TRBD2 (5 bases). This clonotype was sampled from a man between 60 and 75 years old in good health. The sample taken for sequencing was blood. The CDR3 sequence is CASSLDGTGANVLTF. CDR3 DNA sequence: TGCGCCAGCAGCTTGGACGGGACTGGGGCCAACGTCCTGACTTTC.